The 21 T cell receptor beta chains in this list originate from one sample, sequenced in a study of cytomegalovirus exposure and HLA in healthy donors. The PCR ran on 60 Vbeta and 13 Jbeta primers. Assay used: immunoSEQ multiplex PCR; TCRdb lists only in-frame clones, some missing. The data contain 150,000 to 200,000 clones, around three quarters of them singletons. Source material: PBMCs. Source of these receptors: a man aged 30 to 39 in good health and CMV-seronegative.

A single count supports this clone. This chain connects TRBV7-2 to TRBJ2-5; D gene unclear. Per germline, CDR1 SGHTA and CDR2 FQGNSA. The CDR3 has 15 amino acids. The V gene lost 5 bases and the J gene lost 5 bases, with 18 bases spanning the gap. This CDR3 reads CASSPPVLYVETQYF. The CDR3 nucleotides read TGTGCCAGCAGCCCACCGGTCCTCTATGTCGAGACCCAGTACTTC. The whole variable domain, remainder taken from reference TRBV7-2 and TRBJ2-5, is GAGVSQSPSNKVTEKGKDVELRCDPISGHTALYWYRQSLGQGLEFLIYFQGNSAPDKSGLPSDRFSAERTGGSVSTLTIQRTQQEDSAVYLCASSPPVLYVETQYFGPGTRLLVL.

This clone was seen just once. The rearrangement links TRBV10-3 to TRBJ1-5; no firm D call. CDR1 is ENHRY, CDR2 SYGVKD, per germline. The CDR3 length is 15 residues. V lost 2 bases, J lost 0 bases, and 8 bases lay in between. In DNA form, the CDR3 reads TGTGCCATCAGTGAGCGCCAGTATAGCAATCAGCCCCAGCATTTT. This translates into CAISERQYSNQPQHF.

This chain uses TRBV4-1 with TRBJ1-2; no clear D. V was pared by 6 bases and J by 1 base, with 9 bases between. The V gene's germline CDR1 is MGHRA and CDR2 YSYEKL. CDR3 size: 13 residues. CDR3 amino acids: CASSPRDNYGYTF. CDR3 nucleotide sequence: TGCGCCAGCAGTCCTCGGGATAACTATGGCTACACCTTC.

The gene calls are TRBV5-4 and TRBJ2-7; D might be TRBD2 (7 bases). This CDR3 has 14 amino acids. Germline V gene data show CDR1 as SGHNT and CDR2 as YYREEE (reference sequence). Between the trimmed V and J ends, which lost 3 bases and 0 bases, there was a span of 10 bases. CDR3 region: CASSSGGSSYEQYF. The CDR3 bases are TGTGCCAGCAGCTCGGGGGGCAGCTCCTACGAGCAGTACTTC.

The chain has TRBV14 and TRBJ2-3, with 8 bases aligning to TRBD2. Germline lookup yields CDR1 SGHDN and CDR2 FVKESK. V shed 0 bases, J shed 4 bases, and the junction held 9 bases outside the gene matches. The CDR3 runs 17 residues. CDR3: CASSQDASSGWADTQYF. The DNA for the CDR3 is TGTGCCAGCAGCCAAGATGCTTCTAGCGGGTGGGCAGATACGCAGTATTTT.

The chain carries TRBV5-4 and TRBJ2-3; tentative D call: TRBD2 (5 bases). CDR3 length: 14 residues. Germline values: CDR1 SGHNT, CDR2 YYREEE (reference sequence). Trimming removed 3 bases from V and 2 bases from J, with 10 bases in between. Here the CDR3 reads CASSSRDNTDTQYF. The CDR3 nucleotides are TGTGCCAGCAGCTCCCGGGATAACACAGATACGCAGTATTTT.

In its sample, this clone was seen once. This chain connects TRBV14 to TRBJ2-1; 7 nucleotides match TRBD2. The V and J ends lost 4 bases and 0 bases, in that order; junction bases with no gene match: 6. CDR1 is SGHDN and CDR2 is FVKESK in the germline V gene. This CDR3 region has 16 residues. CDR3 sequence (DNA): TGTGCCAGCAGCCCAAGAGCGGGGACCTCCTACAATGAGCAGTTCTTC. Protein product: CASSPRAGTSYNEQFF.

This clone was recorded a few times. The V and J genes are TRBV5-1 and TRBJ1-2, with unresolved D. In germline, CDR1 is SGHRS, CDR2 YFSETQ. The CDR3 runs to 14 residues. V was shortened by 0 bases and J by 7 bases, with 13 bases between the two germline ends. For the CDR3, the DNA is TGCGCCAGCAGCTTGGAGGGAGGGATTACTGGCTACACCTTC. Translating it yields CASSLEGGITGYTF.

A note on this clone: At one end the junction does not follow the germline gene, possibly because of a read error. The chain has TRBV28 and TRBJ2-7; D remains ambiguous. This CDR3 is 12 amino acids long. In germline, CDR1 is MDHEN, CDR2 SYDVKM. CDR3 loop: CASSEPQRPVDF. The CDR3, as DNA: TGTGCCAGCAGTGAGCCCCAGCGTCCCGTGGACTTC.

The gene calls are TRBV4-2 and TRBJ2-2; 7 bases are a match to TRBD2. The CDR3 runs to 16 residues. Germline assignment: CDR1 LGHNA and CDR2 YNFKEQ. The V gene end was trimmed by 0 bases and the J gene end by 6 bases; junction bases not matched to a gene: 7. The DNA of the CDR3 is TGTGCCAGCAGCCAAGATTGGGGGAGCGGGGCCGGGGAGCTGTTTTTT. Residues: CASSQDWGSGAGELFF.

V is TRBV19 and J is TRBJ2-5; a possible D gene is TRBD2 (6 bases). Germline lookup yields CDR1 LNHDA and CDR2 SQIVND (reference sequence). V was cut by 4 bases and J by 4 bases, with 13 bases left in between. The CDR3 length is 14 residues. This chain's CDR3 is CASSSGRGGETQYF. The CDR3, as DNA: TGTGCCAGTAGTAGCGGGCGGGGAGGAGAGACCCAGTACTTC.

The V and J genes are TRBV27 and TRBJ2-7, with TRBD1 as a possible D gene (6 bases). This CDR3 has 15 amino acids. Trimming took 2 bases from V and 2 from J, leaving 13 bases between them. CDR1 and CDR2 (germline): MNHEY, SMNVEV (reference sequence). As DNA, the CDR3 is TGTGCCAGCAGTTTACAGACAGGTAGGGCCTACGAGCAGTACTTC. Translated, it gives CASSLQTGRAYEQYF.

The chain carries TRBV5-6 and TRBJ2-7; a possible D gene is TRBD1 (5 bases). The germline V gene encodes CDR1 SGHDT and CDR2 YYEEEE. This CDR3 spans 14 amino acids. Trimming pared 3 bases from V and 0 bases from J, leaving 10 bases between. For the CDR3, the DNA is TGTGCCAGCAGCTACAGACAGACCTCCTACGAGCAGTACTTC. Residues: CASSYRQTSYEQYF. The full variable domain, with the rest looked up from reference TRBV5-6 and TRBJ2-7, is DAGVTQSPTHLIKTRGQQVTLRCSPKSGHDTVSWYQQALGQGPQFIFQYYEEEERQRGNFPDRFSGHQFPNYSSELNVNALLLGDSALYLCASSYRQTSYEQYFGPGTRLTVT.

On this clone itself: One end of the junction is discordant with germline, which a read error may explain. V usage is TRBV7-9 and J usage is TRBJ2-1; no clear D gene. The CDR3 covers 13 residues. Germline V gene sequence: CDR1 SEHNR, CDR2 FQNEAQ (reference sequence). The CDR3 DNA sequence: TGTTCCAGCAGCTTACTTCCAGACAATGAGCAGTTCTTC. Translating gives CSSSLLPDNEQFF. Drawing the rest from reference TRBV7-9 and TRBJ2-1, the complete variable domain is DTGVSQNPRHKITKRGQNVTFRCDPISEHNRLYWYRQTLGQGPEFLTYFQNEAQLEKSRLLSDRFSAERPKGSFSTLEIQRTEQGDSAMYLCSSSLLPDNEQFFGPGTRLTVL.

The chain employs TRBV5-1 and TRBJ2-1; tentative D call: TRBD2 (6 bases). With 5 bases removed from V and 2 bases from J, the gap between germline ends came to 17 bases. The CDR3 runs 16 residues. Germline V gene data show CDR1 as SGHRS and CDR2 as YFSETQ. CDR3: CASSFSGEPTYNEQFF. As DNA, the CDR3 is TGCGCCAGCAGTTTTTCGGGAGAACCGACCTACAATGAGCAGTTCTTC. Full variable domain (remainder filled in from reference TRBV5-1 and TRBJ2-1): KAGVTQTPRYLIKTRGQQVTLSCSPISGHRSVSWYQQTPGQGLQFLFEYFSETQRNKGNFPGRFSGRQFSNSRSEMNVSTLELGDSALYLCASSFSGEPTYNEQFFGPGTRLTVL.

This clone came up once. This chain joins TRBV9 and TRBJ2-2; TRBD1 aligns across 9 bases. The germline CDR1 and CDR2 sequences are SGDLS and YYNGEE. Losses at the gene ends were 4 bases for V and 0 bases for J; bases not matched to a gene: 7. The CDR3 sequence is 17 residues long. The CDR3 DNA reads TGTGCCAGCAGCCCGACAGGGGGAGCGCCGAACACCGGGGAGCTGTTTTTT. It yields the protein CASSPTGGAPNTGELFF.

In regard to this clone: A junction end diverges from the germline sequence, so it may reflect a read error. Different DNA sequences within this sample yield the same CDR3. For the CDR3, the DNA is TGTGCCAGCCGGTCGGCTAGCGGGAACACCGGTGAGCTGTTTTTT. Translating gives CASRSASGNTGELFF. V and J are TRBV13 and TRBJ2-2; the match to TRBD2 covers 9 bases. Per germline, CDR1 PRHDT and CDR2 FYEKMQ (reference sequence). The CDR3 sequence is 15 residues long.

This chain uses TRBV5-1 with TRBJ1-4; TRBD1 matches 9 bases. This CDR3 is built from 17 residues. The V segment lost 0 bases and the J segment 0 bases; nucleotides outside the gene matches: 3. CDR1 and CDR2 (germline): SGHRS, YFSETQ. CDR3 sequence: CASSLDRGPATNEKLFF. In DNA form, the CDR3 reads TGCGCCAGCAGCTTGGACAGGGGGCCGGCAACTAATGAAAAACTGTTTTTT.

This chain joins TRBV6-5 and TRBJ2-7; a weak D match, TRBD2 (6 bases). The germline gives CDR1 MNHEY, CDR2 SVGAGI. The CDR3 consists of 14 residues. V lost 6 bases, J lost 2 bases, and 14 bases lay in between. Here the CDR3 reads CASSLRTTPYEQYF. The CDR3 DNA reads TGTGCCAGCAGCCTGCGGACTACCCCCTACGAGCAGTACTTC.

The CDR3 DNA reads TGTGCCAGCAGTTTATCTTCGGATGAGCAGTTCTTC. Protein product: CASSLSSDEQFF. The rearrangement links TRBV28 to TRBJ2-1; no clear D. Per germline, CDR1 MDHEN and CDR2 SYDVKM. The CDR3 has 12 residues. V was shortened by 1 base and J by 8 bases, with 6 bases between the two germline ends.

The chain carries TRBV5-1 and TRBJ2-3, with D unclear. Germline CDR1 SGHRS, CDR2 YFSETQ. The V end was cut by 4 bases, the J end by 2 bases, with 5 bases between. The CDR3 is 12 amino acids. CDR3 nucleotide sequence: TGCGCCAGCAGCGAGCCCACAGATACGCAGTATTTT. Protein product: CASSEPTDTQYF.